This T cell receptor (beta chain) comes out of a study of blood T cell repertoires in COVID-19. Study-level information: Samples taken during acute and convalescent COVID-19 were collected in the United States, Italy and Spain.

Here immunoSEQ multiplex PCR was the method, and the copy in TCRdb shows in-frame clones only, minus some. This repertoire shows 55,000 or so clones, roughly 90% found once; its top ten account for 8.5%. CDR1 and CDR2 (germline): MNHEY, SMNVEV (reference sequence). The V gene lost 6 bases and the J gene lost 3 bases, with 9 bases spanning the gap. The CDR3 runs to 13 residues. The chain uses TRBV27 and TRBJ1-5, with D unclear. The TCR originated in a man aged 55 to 70 with active COVID-19. The sequencing sample was made of peripheral blood. The chain's CDR3 is CASSPHNNQPQHF. The DNA for the CDR3 is TGTGCCAGCAGCCCACATAACAATCAGCCCCAGCATTTT.